Listed below are T cell receptor beta chains from one sample, sequenced in a study of response to subunit inactivated influenza vaccine. TCRdb reprocessed the RT-PCR reads with MiXCR, giving one entry per CDR3 protein. Among about 650,000 distinct CDR3 sequences listed, roughly 15% were seen once. The material was PBMCs from blood, obtained less than 15 days before vaccination. The receptors were gathered from a man in his forties or fifties who received an inactivated influenza vaccine. The CDR3 runs from the conserved cysteine through the conserved F or W. Fields, in order: clone size, V gene, D gene, J gene, CDR3 DNA, CDR3 protein. A D gene is named only where the DNA matches it firmly. Rows give clone size only sometimes, using once, few, many, or a class for an expanded clone.

clone_size: -; v_call: TRBV27; d_call: TRBD1; j_call: TRBJ2-7; cdr3_nt: TGTGCCAGGCCGGGCCGTTGGACAGGGACCTACGAGCAGTACTTC; cdr3_aa: CARPGRWTGTYEQYF
clone_size: many; v_call: TRBV12-3/TRBV12-4; d_call: TRBD1; j_call: TRBJ2-2; cdr3_nt: TGTGCCAGCAGGGAACAGGGGTACACCGGGGAGCTGTTTTTT; cdr3_aa: CASREQGYTGELFF
clone_size: many; v_call: TRBV20-1; d_call: TRBD1; j_call: TRBJ2-7; cdr3_nt: TGCAGTGGAGCAGGAGACAGGGGGACCGAGCAGTACTTC; cdr3_aa: CSGAGDRGTEQYF
clone_size: few; v_call: TRBV11-2; d_call: -; j_call: TRBJ2-2; cdr3_nt: TGTGCCAGCAGCTTAGCCGGGGGCTTGGACACCGGGGAGCTGTTTTTT; cdr3_aa: CASSLAGGLDTGELFF
clone_size: -; v_call: TRBV25-1; d_call: -; j_call: TRBJ2-7; cdr3_nt: TGTGCCAGCAGTCCCCACGGAAGCTACGAGCAGTACTTC; cdr3_aa: CASSPHGSYEQYF
clone_size: -; v_call: TRBV20-1; d_call: TRBD2; j_call: TRBJ2-5; cdr3_nt: TGCAGTGCTAGAGATACAGCGGGAGTGGAGACCCAGTACTTC; cdr3_aa: CSARDTAGVETQYF
clone_size: -; v_call: TRBV7-3; d_call: TRBD2; j_call: TRBJ2-2; cdr3_nt: TGTGCCAGCAGCAGGACTAGCGGAGCCCAAGTTCCCGGGGAGCTGTTTTTT; cdr3_aa: CASSRTSGAQVPGELFF
clone_size: -; v_call: TRBV15; d_call: TRBD1; j_call: TRBJ1-2; cdr3_nt: TGTGCCACGGGACAGGGGAATTTTGGCTACACCTTC; cdr3_aa: CATGQGNFGYTF
clone_size: few; v_call: TRBV12-3/TRBV12-4; d_call: -; j_call: TRBJ2-5; cdr3_nt: TGTGCCAGCAGTTTCCCGACAGGAATCCAAGAGACCCAGTACTTC; cdr3_aa: CASSFPTGIQETQYF
clone_size: few; v_call: TRBV5-1; d_call: -; j_call: TRBJ2-7; cdr3_nt: TGCGCCAGCAGTTCCGACCCCTACGAGCAGTACTTC; cdr3_aa: CASSSDPYEQYF
clone_size: -; v_call: TRBV9; d_call: -; j_call: TRBJ2-2; cdr3_nt: TGTGCCAGCACCCTGGCGGCGTTCGGGGAGCTGTTTTTT; cdr3_aa: CASTLAAFGELFF
clone_size: few; v_call: TRBV7-7; d_call: -; j_call: TRBJ1-6; cdr3_nt: TGTGGTGACAGTTCACCCCTCCACTTT; cdr3_aa: CGDSSPLHF
clone_size: many; v_call: TRBV2; d_call: TRBD1; j_call: TRBJ1-1; cdr3_nt: TGTGCCAGCAGAAGGGACAGGCATACTGAAGCTTTCTTT; cdr3_aa: CASRRDRHTEAFF
clone_size: -; v_call: TRBV15; d_call: -; j_call: TRBJ2-6; cdr3_nt: TGTGCCACCAGCCGAAAAGGACGGTACTCTGGGGCCAACGTCCTGACTTTC; cdr3_aa: CATSRKGRYSGANVLTF
clone_size: -; v_call: TRBV5-6; d_call: -; j_call: TRBJ2-7; cdr3_nt: TGTGCCAGCAGCTTAGGTACTCACTCCTACGAGCAGTACTTC; cdr3_aa: CASSLGTHSYEQYF
clone_size: -; v_call: TRBV4-1; d_call: -; j_call: TRBJ2-2; cdr3_nt: TGCGCCAGCAGCCAAGATGTAGCGGTGTACACCGGGGAGCTGTTTTTT; cdr3_aa: CASSQDVAVYTGELFF
clone_size: few; v_call: TRBV12-1; d_call: -; j_call: TRBJ2-7; cdr3_nt: TGTGCCAGCAGCCCAAGGACTACTGCTCGGGGATACGAGCAGTACTTC; cdr3_aa: CASSPRTTARGYEQYF
clone_size: few; v_call: TRBV29-1; d_call: -; j_call: TRBJ2-3; cdr3_nt: TGCAGCGTTGAAAGGGGGATGGCAGATACGCAGTATTTT; cdr3_aa: CSVERGMADTQYF
clone_size: -; v_call: TRBV7-2; d_call: -; j_call: TRBJ1-4; cdr3_nt: TGTGCCAGCAGCCCAAACAGGGAAACCAATGAAAAACTGTTTTTT; cdr3_aa: CASSPNRETNEKLFF
clone_size: -; v_call: TRBV6-1; d_call: TRBD1; j_call: TRBJ1-4; cdr3_nt: TGTGCCAGCAGAAACCCTCGGGGGACAGGGAATGAAAAACTGTTTTTT; cdr3_aa: CASRNPRGTGNEKLFF
clone_size: -; v_call: TRBV6-5; d_call: TRBD1; j_call: TRBJ1-2; cdr3_nt: TGTGCCAGCAGTTATACCCCGGGACAGCATAACTATGGCTACACCTTC; cdr3_aa: CASSYTPGQHNYGYTF
clone_size: -; v_call: TRBV6-2/TRBV6-3; d_call: -; j_call: TRBJ2-3; cdr3_nt: TGTGCCAGCAGTTACGGGGGACTCGACACAGATACGCAGTATTTT; cdr3_aa: CASSYGGLDTDTQYF
clone_size: -; v_call: TRBV20-1; d_call: -; j_call: TRBJ2-1; cdr3_nt: TGCAGTGCTAGAGATGGTCAACCAAGAGAGCAGTTCTTC; cdr3_aa: CSARDGQPREQFF
clone_size: -; v_call: TRBV4-3; d_call: -; j_call: TRBJ2-7; cdr3_nt: TGCGCCAGCAGCCAAGAGACCGGGGCCTCCGGCACCATTGGCAAGCAGTACTTC; cdr3_aa: CASSQETGASGTIGKQYF
clone_size: -; v_call: TRBV5-6; d_call: -; j_call: TRBJ2-7; cdr3_nt: TGTGCCAGCAGCTTGCGCAGGGGATCGAGCACCTACGAGCAGTACTTC; cdr3_aa: CASSLRRGSSTYEQYF
clone_size: few; v_call: TRBV10-3; d_call: -; j_call: TRBJ1-1; cdr3_nt: TGTGCCATCCAGGGAACCTCGAACACTGAAGCTTTCTTT; cdr3_aa: CAIQGTSNTEAFF
clone_size: -; v_call: TRBV20-1; d_call: -; j_call: TRBJ2-5; cdr3_nt: TGCAGTGCTATAGCCGGGGAGACCCAGTACTTC; cdr3_aa: CSAIAGETQYF
clone_size: -; v_call: TRBV9; d_call: TRBD2; j_call: TRBJ2-1; cdr3_nt: TGTGCCAGCAGCGTAGTGGGTAGCGGGGTCTATGAGCAGTTCTTC; cdr3_aa: CASSVVGSGVYEQFF
clone_size: -; v_call: TRBV12-3/TRBV12-4; d_call: -; j_call: TRBJ2-2; cdr3_nt: TGTGCCAGCAGTTTTTCGTGGGGCAGCGACACCGGGGAGCTGTTTTTT; cdr3_aa: CASSFSWGSDTGELFF
clone_size: -; v_call: TRBV4-1; d_call: TRBD2; j_call: TRBJ2-5; cdr3_nt: TGCGCCAGCAGCCAGGTAGCGAGCGGGGGCCAGCAAGAGACCCAGTACTTC; cdr3_aa: CASSQVASGGQQETQYF
clone_size: few; v_call: TRBV5-1; d_call: TRBD1; j_call: TRBJ1-2; cdr3_nt: TGCGCCAGCAGCAGACAGGGGGCGGACTATGGCTACACCTTC; cdr3_aa: CASSRQGADYGYTF
clone_size: -; v_call: TRBV6-6; d_call: -; j_call: TRBJ2-3; cdr3_nt: TGTGCCAGCAGTCCCGAAAGGGGTACGCAGTATTTT; cdr3_aa: CASSPERGTQYF
clone_size: few; v_call: TRBV7-2; d_call: -; j_call: TRBJ1-2; cdr3_nt: TGTGCCAGCAGCCCCCAGGCAGGGAGGACAAGGGGCTACACCTTC; cdr3_aa: CASSPQAGRTRGYTF
clone_size: few; v_call: TRBV2; d_call: TRBD2; j_call: TRBJ2-1; cdr3_nt: TGTGCCAGCAGTGAAGGGCGGGGGGCCTACAATGAGCAGTTCTTC; cdr3_aa: CASSEGRGAYNEQFF
clone_size: -; v_call: TRBV12-3/TRBV12-4; d_call: TRBD2; j_call: TRBJ2-7; cdr3_nt: TGTGCCAGCAGCCCTAGCGGGAAGGGAGAGCAGTACTTC; cdr3_aa: CASSPSGKGEQYF
clone_size: few; v_call: TRBV13; d_call: -; j_call: TRBJ2-1; cdr3_nt: TGTGCCAGCAGATCTACCTACAATGAGCAGTTCTTC; cdr3_aa: CASRSTYNEQFF
clone_size: -; v_call: TRBV7-7; d_call: TRBD1; j_call: TRBJ2-2; cdr3_nt: TGTGCCAGCAGCCGGACAGGGGGCTTCGGGGAGCTGTTTTTT; cdr3_aa: CASSRTGGFGELFF
clone_size: -; v_call: TRBV20-1; d_call: -; j_call: TRBJ2-7; cdr3_nt: TGCAGTGCACCGAGGGACGGCTCCTACGAGCAGTACTTC; cdr3_aa: CSAPRDGSYEQYF
clone_size: -; v_call: TRBV2; d_call: TRBD2; j_call: TRBJ2-7; cdr3_nt: TGTGCCAGCAGCGCTAAAGCGGGAGCCTACGAGCAGTACTTC; cdr3_aa: CASSAKAGAYEQYF
clone_size: few; v_call: TRBV20-1; d_call: TRBD2; j_call: TRBJ2-1; cdr3_nt: TGCAGTGCTCTACCCCCGACTAGCCATGAGCAGTTCTTC; cdr3_aa: CSALPPTSHEQFF
clone_size: -; v_call: TRBV9; d_call: -; j_call: TRBJ1-5; cdr3_nt: TGTGCCAGCAGCCCAACAGGGACAAGCAATCAGCCCCAGCATTTT; cdr3_aa: CASSPTGTSNQPQHF
clone_size: few; v_call: TRBV20-1; d_call: -; j_call: TRBJ2-3; cdr3_nt: TGCAGTGCTAGAGAGCCACTTATAGATACGCAGTATTTT; cdr3_aa: CSAREPLIDTQYF